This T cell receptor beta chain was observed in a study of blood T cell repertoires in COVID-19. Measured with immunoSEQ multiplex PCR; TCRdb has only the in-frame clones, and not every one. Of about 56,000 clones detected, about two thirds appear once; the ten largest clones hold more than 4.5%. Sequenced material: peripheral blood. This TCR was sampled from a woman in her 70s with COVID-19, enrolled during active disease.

CDR3 residues: CASSIPPPRSYPDGYTF. For the CDR3, the DNA is TGTGCCAGTAGTATTCCCCCCCCTAGAAGCTATCCGGATGGCTACACCTTC. The genes are TRBV19 and TRBJ1-2; no clear D gene. This CDR3 has 17 residues. CDR1 is LNHDA and CDR2 is SQIVND in the germline V gene (reference sequence). Trimming removed 3 bases from V and 6 bases from J, with 23 bases in between. Supplemented by reference TRBV19 and TRBJ1-2, the full variable domain reads DGGITQSPKYLFRKEGQNVTLSCEQNLNHDAMYWYRQDPGQGLRLIYYSQIVNDFQKGDIAEGYSVSREKKESFPLTVTSAQKNPTAFYLCASSIPPPRSYPDGYTFGSGTRLTVV.